These 12 T cell receptor beta chains were sequenced from one sample in a study of blood T cell repertoires in COVID-19 (dated by TCRdb to 2020 to 2022). Libraries came from the immunoSEQ multiplex PCR assay. As stored in TCRdb, this immuneACCESS dataset retains in-frame rearrangements with V and J assigned. A fraction of the clones does not appear; measured against another copy, unresolved V genes explain less than half of the discrepancy, and the remainder lacks a known reason. Within this sample are fewer than 700,000 clones, with less than 90% of them counted one time only. The top ten clones comprise roughly 8% of the sample. Sequenced: peripheral blood. All receptors come from a woman in her forties or fifties with COVID-19, enrolled during active disease.

This chain connects TRBV7-6 to TRBJ2-1; 7 bases match TRBD2. CDR1 and CDR2 from the germline V gene are SGHVS and FNYEAQ. J gave up 8 bases and V 2 bases, and 6 bases lay outside the gene matches. The CDR3 is 14 residues long. The chain's CDR3 is CASSLFGRADEQFF. The CDR3 nucleotides are TGTGCCAGCAGCTTATTTGGGAGGGCAGATGAGCAGTTCTTC.

This chain links TRBV13 with TRBJ2-7; 13 bases agree with TRBD2. The V gene end was trimmed by 2 bases and the J gene end by 0 bases; junction bases not matched to a gene: 4. The CDR3 has 17 residues. CDR1 is PRHDT, CDR2 FYEKMQ, per germline (reference sequence). The CDR3 DNA is TGTGCCAGCAGCTTAACGACTAGCGGGGGGACCTCCTACGAGCAGTACTTC. It specifies CASSLTTSGGTSYEQYF.

V is TRBV6-1 and J is TRBJ1-2; D unresolved. CDR1 and CDR2 from the germline V gene are MNHNS and SASEGT. Trimming took off 3 bases at V and 1 base at J, with 6 bases between the two ends. The CDR3 contains 13 residues. CDR3 bases: TGTGCCAGCAGTGAGGCGGGTAACTATGGCTACACCTTC. Its translation is CASSEAGNYGYTF.

This chain connects TRBV18 to TRBJ1-6, with D perhaps matching TRBD1 (6 bases). Germline CDR1 reads KGHSH; CDR2 reads LQKENI. Trimming removed 3 bases at V and 4 bases at J, with 13 bases between. The length of the CDR3 is 16 residues. The CDR3 nucleotides read TGTGCCAGCTCACCTAACGGGACACCTTATAATTCACCCCTCCACTTT. Protein product: CASSPNGTPYNSPLHF.

The J gene is TRBJ2-7, the V gene TRBV19; possibly TRBD1 for D (5 bases). Germline CDR1 LNHDA, CDR2 SQIVND (reference sequence). CDR3 length equals 12 residues. V was trimmed by 7 bases and J by 5 bases, leaving 12 bases between them. Here the CDR3 reads CASIGDPDEQYF. CDR3 sequence (DNA): TGTGCCAGTATAGGGGATCCGGACGAGCAGTACTTC.

The V and J genes are TRBV6-1 and TRBJ1-2; no clear D. CDR1 and CDR2 from the germline V gene are MNHNS and SASEGT. This CDR3 is built from 13 residues. V lost 0 bases and J 8 bases, leaving 10 bases between the germline ends. The CDR3, as DNA: TGTGCCAGCAGTGAAGCGCGAGGATTGGGCTACACCTTC. Amino acids: CASSEARGLGYTF.

The gene calls are TRBV28 and TRBJ1-2, with D perhaps matching TRBD1 (5 bases). Trimming took off 3 bases at V and 5 bases at J, with 13 bases between the two ends. The CDR3 consists of 14 residues. The V gene's germline CDR1 is MDHEN and CDR2 SYDVKM. The DNA for the CDR3 is TGTGCCAGCAGTTTGGCCTCAGGGTATTATGGCTACACCTTC. Residues: CASSLASGYYGYTF.

The chain is built from TRBV3-1 (or the pseudogene TRBV3-2) and TRBJ2-1; 8 bases match TRBD2. The CDR3 extends over 17 amino acids. The junction had 7 bases not matched to a gene; V was cut back by 1 base and J by 2 bases. Germline V gene data show CDR1 as LGHDT and CDR2 as YNNKEL (reference sequence). The CDR3 reads CASSQGSPGGPYNEQFF. CDR3 sequence (DNA): TGTGCCAGCAGCCAAGGGTCTCCGGGGGGGCCCTACAATGAGCAGTTCTTC.

The rearrangement links TRBV6-6 to TRBJ2-7, with TRBD1 identical over 7 bases. The trim removed 6 bases at V and 3 bases at J, leaving 8 bases unmatched. This CDR3 is built from 14 residues. Germline assignment: CDR1 MNHNY and CDR2 SVGAGI (reference sequence). CDR3 sequence reads: CASSRLTGFYEQYF. The CDR3 DNA sequence: TGTGCCAGCAGCAGACTGACAGGGTTCTACGAGCAGTACTTC.

The chain carries TRBV6-1 and TRBJ1-4, with D possibly TRBD1 on 6 matching bases. Germline lookup yields CDR1 MNHNS and CDR2 SASEGT. V was shortened by 0 bases and J by 4 bases, with 9 bases between the two germline ends. This CDR3 contains 15 residues. CDR3 residues: CASSEARGGNEKLFF. CDR3 nucleotide sequence: TGTGCCAGCAGTGAAGCAAGAGGGGGTAATGAAAAACTGTTTTTT.

The V call is TRBV19, the J call TRBJ1-4, with 9 bases aligning to TRBD1. This CDR3 spans 15 amino acids. CDR1 and CDR2 (germline): LNHDA, SQIVND (reference sequence). V dropped 6 bases and J dropped 6; count of bases not matched to a gene: 8. The CDR3 spells CASRGSGTGYEKLFF. CDR3 bases: TGTGCCAGTAGGGGGTCCGGGACAGGGTATGAAAAACTGTTTTTT.

This chain connects TRBV3-1 (or the pseudogene TRBV3-2) to TRBJ2-2, with D unclear. V lost 4 bases and J 7 bases, leaving 16 bases between the germline ends. Germline CDR1 reads LGHDT; CDR2 reads YNNKEL (reference sequence). The CDR3 is 15 amino acids. The CDR3 region is CASSRLRLLNGELFF. The CDR3 nucleotides are TGTGCCAGCAGCCGGTTACGACTTCTTAACGGGGAGCTGTTTTTT.